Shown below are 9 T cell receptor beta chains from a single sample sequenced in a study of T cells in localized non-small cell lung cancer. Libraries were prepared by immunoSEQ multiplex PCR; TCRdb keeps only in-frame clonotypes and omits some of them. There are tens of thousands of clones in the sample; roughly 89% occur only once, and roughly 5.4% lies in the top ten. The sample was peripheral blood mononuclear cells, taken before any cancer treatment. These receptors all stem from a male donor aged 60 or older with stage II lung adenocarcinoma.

As DNA, the CDR3 is TGTGCCAGCAGCTCCCAGGGAGGCACTGAGCAGTTCTTC. This translates into CASSSQGGTEQFF. The chain joins TRBV7-9 to TRBJ2-1, with TRBD2 as a possible D gene (6 bases). Trimming pared 4 bases from V and 9 bases from J, leaving 13 bases between. Germline V gene data show CDR1 as SEHNR and CDR2 as FQNEAQ (reference sequence). The CDR3 has 13 residues.

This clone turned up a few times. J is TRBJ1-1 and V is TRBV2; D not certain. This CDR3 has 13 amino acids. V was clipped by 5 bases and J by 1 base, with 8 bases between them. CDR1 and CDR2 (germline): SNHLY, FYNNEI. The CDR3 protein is CASSSEPNTEAFF. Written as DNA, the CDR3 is TGTGCCAGCAGTTCCGAACCGAACACTGAAGCTTTCTTT.

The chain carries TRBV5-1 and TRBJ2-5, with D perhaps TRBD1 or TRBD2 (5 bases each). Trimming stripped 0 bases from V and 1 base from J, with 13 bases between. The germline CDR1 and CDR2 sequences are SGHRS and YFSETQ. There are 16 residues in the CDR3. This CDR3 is CASSLEGPGPQETQYF. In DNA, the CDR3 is TGCGCCAGCAGCTTGGAGGGACCGGGACCCCAAGAGACCCAGTACTTC.

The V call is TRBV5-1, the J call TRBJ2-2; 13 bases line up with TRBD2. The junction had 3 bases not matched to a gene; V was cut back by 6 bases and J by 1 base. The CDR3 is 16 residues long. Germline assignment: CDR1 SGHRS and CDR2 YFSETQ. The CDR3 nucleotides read TGCGCCAGCAAACGACTAGCGGGAGGGAACACCGGGGAGCTGTTTTTT. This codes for CASKRLAGGNTGELFF. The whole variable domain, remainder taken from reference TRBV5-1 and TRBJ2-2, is KAGVTQTPRYLIKTRGQQVTLSCSPISGHRSVSWYQQTPGQGLQFLFEYFSETQRNKGNFPGRFSGRQFSNSRSEMNVSTLELGDSALYLCASKRLAGGNTGELFFGEGSRLTVL.

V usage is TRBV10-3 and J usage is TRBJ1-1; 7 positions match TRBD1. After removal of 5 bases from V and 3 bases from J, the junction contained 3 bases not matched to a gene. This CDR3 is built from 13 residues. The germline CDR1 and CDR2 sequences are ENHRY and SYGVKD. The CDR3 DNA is TGTGCCATCAGTCCCGACAGGGACACTGAAGCTTTCTTT. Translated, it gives CAISPDRDTEAFF.

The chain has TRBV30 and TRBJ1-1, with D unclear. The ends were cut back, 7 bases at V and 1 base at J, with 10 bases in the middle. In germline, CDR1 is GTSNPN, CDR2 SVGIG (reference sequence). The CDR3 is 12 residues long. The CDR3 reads CASVPGNTEAFF. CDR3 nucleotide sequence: TGTGCCTCTGTACCCGGGAACACTGAAGCTTTCTTT.

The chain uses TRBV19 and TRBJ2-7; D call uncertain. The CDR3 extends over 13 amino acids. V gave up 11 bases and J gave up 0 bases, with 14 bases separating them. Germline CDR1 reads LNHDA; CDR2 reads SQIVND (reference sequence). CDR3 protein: CASRADASYEQYF. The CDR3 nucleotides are TGTGCCTCAAGGGCGGACGCCTCCTACGAGCAGTACTTC. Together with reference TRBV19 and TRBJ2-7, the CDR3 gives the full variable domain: DGGITQSPKYLFRKEGQNVTLSCEQNLNHDAMYWYRQDPGQGLRLIYYSQIVNDFQKGDIAEGYSVSREKKESFPLTVTSAQKNPTAFYLCASRADASYEQYFGPGTRLTVT.

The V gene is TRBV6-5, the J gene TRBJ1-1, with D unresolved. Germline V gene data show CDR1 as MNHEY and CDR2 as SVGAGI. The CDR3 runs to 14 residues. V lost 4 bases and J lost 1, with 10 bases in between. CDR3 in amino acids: CASSSRSRNTEAFF. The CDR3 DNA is TGTGCCAGCAGTTCTAGATCCAGGAACACTGAAGCTTTCTTT.

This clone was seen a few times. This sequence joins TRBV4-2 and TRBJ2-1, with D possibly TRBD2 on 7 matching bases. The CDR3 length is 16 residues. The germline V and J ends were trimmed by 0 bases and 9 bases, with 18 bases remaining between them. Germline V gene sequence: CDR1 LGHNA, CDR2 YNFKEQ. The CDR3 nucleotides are TGTGCCAGCAGCCAAGATCCCCATGCTAGGGGGGGTGAGCAGTTCTTC. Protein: CASSQDPHARGGEQFF.